The rows below give T cell receptor beta chains drawn from one sample of a study of T cell responses to AZD1222 COVID-19 vaccine. Clones were sequenced by immunoSEQ multiplex PCR, and TCRdb holds only the in-frame ones, with some missing. The data contain over 100,000 clones, nearly 90% of them singletons. Sequencing used peripheral blood, obtained on day 0 of AZD1222 vaccination. Receptor source: an adult in good health. Each CDR3 is given without its conserved first and last residue.

CDR3 length	V gene	J gene	CDR3 protein
16	TRBV6-2/TRBV6-3	TRBJ2-1	ASSQKGSGRGKYNEQF
12	TRBV19	TRBJ1-2	ASSSRGGSYGYT
11	TRBV12-3/TRBV12-4	TRBJ1-5	ASSLPGPSPQH
12	TRBV11-3	TRBJ1-6	ASTQEGGNSPLH
12	TRBV6-2/TRBV6-3	TRBJ1-2	ASSGLGENYGYT
10	TRBV29-1	TRBJ2-2	SVGQGTGELF
14	TRBV9	TRBJ1-1	ASRPGEGVLNTEAF
14	TRBV5-8	TRBJ2-4	ASNNPGTPSGNIQY
14	TRBV7-2	TRBJ1-5	ASSLSPDRGHQPQH
13	TRBV5-1	TRBJ1-4	ASRPGDRPDEKLF
13	TRBV5-1	TRBJ2-1	ASSLSQGYNNEQF
11	TRBV24-1	TRBJ2-1	ATSTGPYNEQF
11	TRBV7-9	TRBJ2-1	ASSQDGWDEQF
11	TRBV3-1/TRBV3-2	TRBJ1-2	ASSPLPEGGYT
15	TRBV5-4	TRBJ2-1	ASSPTSGGLSYNEQF
13	TRBV7-2	TRBJ1-6	ASSFWTVGNSPLH
9	TRBV2	TRBJ1-2	ASRSVYGYT
16	TRBV11-1	TRBJ2-3	ASSLAGRSSATRDTQY
13	TRBV6-5	TRBJ1-3	ASSQLGGSGNTIY
9	TRBV19	TRBJ2-2	ASSTPGELF
13	TRBV7-3	TRBJ2-5	ASSLGGTVEETQY
13	TRBV11-2	TRBJ1-3	ASSTRTGGGNTIY
10	TRBV29-1	TRBJ2-5	SVGPGQETQY
11	TRBV2	TRBJ1-1	ASRTGSDTEAF
13	TRBV5-8	TRBJ1-5	ASSVRAGGNQPQH
12	TRBV2	TRBJ1-1	ASSSDLGSTEAF
10	TRBV2	TRBJ1-2	ASREDRYGYT
13	TRBV7-2	TRBJ1-6	ASSLAPSYNSPLH
11	TRBV3-1/TRBV3-2	TRBJ2-7	ASSQVVAHEQY
12	TRBV9	TRBJ1-6	ASSAGQGSSPLH
12	TRBV6-1	TRBJ2-4	ASSEDRVKNIQY
10	TRBV18	TRBJ1-2	ASSPSRDGYT
12	TRBV7-8	TRBJ1-2	ASSPSWADYGYT
12	TRBV7-3	TRBJ1-1	ASSSTGRSTEAF
14	TRBV5-5	TRBJ2-3	ASSRLPTPPGDTQY
14	TRBV25-1	TRBJ1-6	ASSNYRGGLGSPLH
13	TRBV18	TRBJ2-4	ASSPLQSSGNIQY
14	TRBV6-1	TRBJ2-1	ASSEAISGRANEQF
10	TRBV3-1/TRBV3-2	TRBJ1-5	ASSQGYQPQH
13	TRBV19	TRBJ1-5	ASREGRIGNQPQH
11	TRBV2	TRBJ1-2	ASRPTGVGGYT
12	TRBV7-2	TRBJ1-5	ASSLEQGHKPQH
12	TRBV5-3	TRBJ1-1	ARSLLGFNTEAF
14	TRBV19	TRBJ2-1	ASSIGDRGLFNEQF
10	TRBV5-4	TRBJ1-1	ASSPQASEAF
12	TRBV7-2	TRBJ1-2	ASSLGGSGVGYT
14	TRBV20-1	TRBJ1-5	SASPTGWGYNQPQH
14	TRBV27	TRBJ1-6	ASSHPPGTDNSPLH
10	TRBV12-3/TRBV12-4	TRBJ2-7	ASSPVDNEQY
14	TRBV5-1	TRBJ2-2	ASSLVGLADTGELF